The 20 T cell receptor beta chains in this list originate from one sample, sequenced in a study of blood T cell repertoires in COVID-19. Sequencing used immunoSEQ multiplex PCR; TCRdb keeps in-frame clones, though not all of them. The sample shows 30,000 or so clones, roughly 88% of them seen only once. Sequencing was carried out using peripheral blood. These receptors came from an elderly woman with COVID-19, enrolled during active disease.

CDR3 protein: CASDRGRVNTEAFF. CDR3 sequence (DNA): TGTGCCTCTGACAGGGGAAGGGTGAACACTGAAGCTTTCTTT. J is TRBJ1-1 and V is TRBV30, with 8 positions matching TRBD1. The CDR3 contains 14 residues. V lost 7 bases and J lost 0; bases outside the gene matches: 7. In germline, CDR1 is GTSNPN, CDR2 SVGIG (reference sequence).

The CDR3 bases are TGTGCCAGCAGTTACCATGACAGGGCCACTGAAGCTTTCTTT. Protein product: CASSYHDRATEAFF. The chain is built from TRBV6-6 and TRBJ1-1, with 7 bases identical to TRBD1. This CDR3 has 14 residues. Germline V gives CDR1 MNHNY, CDR2 SVGAGI (reference sequence). V trimming: 2 bases; J trimming: 4 bases; junction bases outside the gene matches: 4.

The chain joins TRBV3-1 (or the pseudogene TRBV3-2) to TRBJ2-5; TRBD2 matches 11 bases. The CDR3 has 15 residues. From germline, CDR1 is LGHDT and CDR2 YNNKEL (reference sequence). Unmatched junction bases numbered 10, after V lost 6 bases and J lost 7 bases. CDR3 in amino acids: CASSLLAGAGGTQYF. The CDR3 coding sequence is TGTGCCAGCAGTCTACTAGCGGGGGCCGGTGGGACCCAGTACTTC.

This clone was detected only a few times. V gene TRBV19 combines with J gene TRBJ1-2, with TRBD1 matching over 10 bases. This CDR3 contains 17 residues. With V trimmed by 6 bases and J by 3 bases, 13 bases remained unmatched. Germline loops: CDR1 LNHDA, CDR2 SQIVND (reference sequence). DNA for the CDR3: TGTGCCAGTAGGACCCGGGACAGGGGTGAATTTCACTATGGCTACACCTTC. Its translation: CASRTRDRGEFHYGYTF.

The chain recombines TRBV10-3 with TRBJ1-2, with 7 bases lining up with TRBD1. This CDR3 spans 16 amino acids. V lost 3 bases, J lost 4 bases, and 11 bases stayed unmatched. Germline values: CDR1 ENHRY, CDR2 SYGVKD. CDR3 in amino acids: CAISEGQGGVVYGYTF. The CDR3 coding sequence is TGTGCCATCAGTGAAGGGCAGGGGGGAGTGGTCTATGGCTACACCTTC.

The chain carries TRBV6-6 and TRBJ1-5; 7 positions match TRBD1. The V and J ends lost 4 bases and 6 bases, in that order; junction bases with no gene match: 6. The CDR3 is 14 residues long. Germline CDR1 reads MNHNY; CDR2 reads SVGAGI (reference sequence). CDR3 sequence reads: CASSLTGVGQPQHF. The DNA of the CDR3 is TGTGCCAGCAGTTTAACAGGGGTAGGTCAGCCCCAGCATTTT.

This rearrangement joins TRBV19 to TRBJ1-1, with D possibly matching TRBD1 (6 bases). The CDR3 is made up of 13 amino acids. Trimming removed 7 bases at V and 6 bases at J, with 15 bases between. Germline assignment: CDR1 LNHDA and CDR2 SQIVND (reference sequence). CDR3 in DNA: TGTGCCAGTATCGAAGGGAAGGGGGCTGAAGCTTTCTTT. Amino acid sequence: CASIEGKGAEAFF.

This rearrangement joins TRBV5-4 to TRBJ1-3; maybe TRBD1 (5 bases). In germline, CDR1 is SGHNT, CDR2 YYREEE (reference sequence). This CDR3 is 14 amino acids long. Trimming pared 9 bases from V and 0 bases from J, leaving 13 bases between. The CDR3 loop is CATRGEISGNTIYF. CDR3 DNA sequence: TGTGCCACCAGAGGGGAAATCTCTGGAAACACCATATATTTT.

The chain has TRBV20-1 and TRBJ2-5, with 7 bases aligning to TRBD2. Germline assignment: CDR1 DFQATT and CDR2 SNEGSKA (reference sequence). Germline trimming cut 6 bases from V and 2 bases from J; bases unmatched to any gene: 12. The CDR3 has 15 residues. The CDR3 DNA follows: TGCAGTGCCAGTGCGCCGGGGGGACTACAAGAGACCCAGTACTTC. This translates into CSASAPGGLQETQYF.

This rearrangement joins TRBV15 to TRBJ1-1, with 10 bases matching TRBD1. Germline CDR1 and CDR2: LNHNV and YYDKDF (reference sequence). CDR3 length: 14 amino acids. V shed 5 bases and J 1 base; nucleotides not matched to a gene: 1. The DNA for the CDR3 is TGTGCCACCAGCGGGGACAGGGGGAACACTGAAGCTTTCTTT. Its protein product is CATSGDRGNTEAFF.

The chain is built from TRBV4-1 and TRBJ1-4, with no clear D. This CDR3 contains 15 residues. Trimming took 2 bases from V and 2 from J, leaving 9 bases between them. The germline V gene encodes CDR1 MGHRA and CDR2 YSYEKL. CDR3 in amino acids: CASSQPTLTNEKLFF. For the CDR3, the DNA is TGCGCCAGCAGCCAACCGACACTTACTAATGAAAAACTGTTTTTT.

This clone showed up just once. The chain has TRBV7-3 and TRBJ2-2; weak D call: TRBD2 (6 bases). CDR1 is SGHTA, CDR2 FQGTGA, per germline. The CDR3 has 16 residues. V was trimmed by 5 bases and J by 0 bases, leaving 13 bases between them. As DNA, the CDR3 is TGTGCCAGCAGCCCCCTCCCGGGGGCGAACACCGGGGAGCTGTTTTTT. Encoded protein: CASSPLPGANTGELFF.

This sequence joins TRBV7-3 and TRBJ2-2, with a possible D match to TRBD1 (6 bases). Germline V lookup: CDR1 SGHTA, CDR2 FQGTGA. Trimming removed 4 bases from V and 5 bases from J, with 14 bases in between. The CDR3 runs 15 residues. DNA for the CDR3: TGTGCCAGCAGCTCCCAGGGGTCGGGGACCGGGGAGCTGTTTTTT. This translates into CASSSQGSGTGELFF. Supplemented by reference TRBV7-3 and TRBJ2-2, the full variable domain reads GAGVSQTPSNKVTEKGKYVELRCDPISGHTALYWYRQSLGQGPEFLIYFQGTGAADDSGLPNDRFFAVRPEGSVSTLKIQRTERGDSAVYLCASSSQGSGTGELFFGEGSRLTVL.

The chain joins TRBV5-1 to TRBJ1-1, with 7 bases lining up with TRBD1. This CDR3 has 14 amino acids. CDR1 SGHRS and CDR2 YFSETQ come from the germline V gene. V shed 4 bases, J shed 8 bases, and the junction held 11 bases outside the gene matches. The CDR3 spells CASSAGTELSEAFF. In DNA form, the CDR3 reads TGCGCCAGCAGCGCCGGGACAGAACTATCAGAAGCTTTCTTT.

The rearrangement links TRBV15 to TRBJ2-7, with 8 bases that match TRBD1. CDR3 size: 15 residues. With 2 bases clipped from V and 5 bases from J, the junction kept 8 bases outside the gene matches. The germline V gene has CDR1 LNHNV and CDR2 YYDKDF (reference sequence). CDR3 loop: CATSRPGTGLDEQYF. The CDR3 nucleotides read TGTGCCACCAGCAGACCCGGGACAGGATTAGACGAGCAGTACTTC.

This chain joins TRBV7-9 and TRBJ2-5; D is ambiguous. CDR3 size: 11 residues. CDR1 and CDR2 from the germline V gene are SEHNR and FQNEAQ (reference sequence). V was pared by 5 bases and J by 5 bases, with 6 bases between. The CDR3 loop is CASSLSETQYF. The DNA for the CDR3 is TGTGCCAGCAGCCTCTCGGAGACCCAGTACTTC.

This clone was found once. The V gene is TRBV7-9, the J gene TRBJ2-2; weak D call: TRBD1 (5 bases). This CDR3 contains 17 residues. V shed 5 bases and J shed 2 bases, with 18 bases lying between them. The V gene's germline CDR1 is SEHNR and CDR2 FQNEAQ (reference sequence). CDR3: CASSGVVWTPNTGELFF. CDR3 in DNA: TGTGCCAGCAGCGGAGTAGTTTGGACACCCAACACCGGGGAGCTGTTTTTT.

The genes are TRBV10-3 and TRBJ1-4, with D maybe TRBD1 (5 bases). This CDR3 has 16 amino acids. CDR1 and CDR2 (germline): ENHRY, SYGVKD. The germline V and J ends were trimmed by 5 bases and 2 bases, with 15 bases remaining between them. CDR3 loop: CAISHGQGVTNEKLFF. The CDR3 region has the DNA TGTGCCATCAGTCACGGTCAGGGTGTCACTAATGAAAAACTGTTTTTT.

The chain recombines TRBV15 with TRBJ1-2; D ambiguous. With 3 bases removed from V and 4 bases from J, the gap between germline ends came to 12 bases. Germline CDR1 is LNHNV and CDR2 is YYDKDF (reference sequence). This CDR3 has 14 amino acids. CDR3 coding DNA: TGTGCCACCAGCAGTGCGAGTTCTTCCTATGGCTACACCTTC. It translates to CATSSASSSYGYTF.

The CDR3 coding sequence is TGTGCCAGCAGTTTACAGGGAAGCTTCGACTATGGCTACACCTTC. This translates into CASSLQGSFDYGYTF. This sequence joins TRBV27 and TRBJ1-2, with D possibly matching TRBD1 (5 bases). The CDR3 runs 15 residues. Germline V gives CDR1 MNHEY, CDR2 SMNVEV (reference sequence). V was clipped by 2 bases and J by 3 bases, with 13 bases between them.